The 27 T cell receptor beta chains in this list originate from one sample, sequenced in a study of Ad26.COV2.S vaccination and SARS-CoV-2 variants. As for treatment: approximately 18 received Ad26.COV2.S at low or high dose, single or two shots; several received placebo; per-sample allocation not given. The samples date from day 63 after the first vaccine or placebo injection. Repertoires were generated with immunoSEQ multiplex PCR, while TCRdb's copy carries only in-frame clones and drops some. The sample holds roughly 460,000 clones, about 89% seen once. The material sequenced was peripheral blood, taken in a trial of Ad26.COV2.S vaccine versus placebo. The receptors here all came from a person between 18 and 60 years old who received the Ad26.COV2.S COVID-19 vaccine or a placebo.

This clone was seen only once. The sample holds other DNA sequences that translate to the same CDR3. The chain recombines TRBV2 with TRBJ2-1, with TRBD2 matching 10 bases. Germline lookup yields CDR1 SNHLY and CDR2 FYNNEI. Trimming took 6 bases from V and 8 from J; bases not matched to a gene: 1. The CDR3 spans 12 residues. In DNA form, the CDR3 reads TGTGCCAGCAGGCTAGCGGGAGATGAGCAGTTCTTC. This translates into CASRLAGDEQFF.

The gene calls are TRBV19 and TRBJ2-1, with TRBD2 identical over 9 bases. The V gene end was trimmed by 7 bases and the J gene end by 3 bases; junction bases not matched to a gene: 7. The CDR3 covers 15 residues. CDR1 and CDR2 from the germline V gene are LNHDA and SQIVND (reference sequence). CDR3 nucleotide sequence: TGTGCCAGTAACCCAGCGGGAGGTGTCTACAATGAGCAGTTCTTC. This sequence encodes CASNPAGGVYNEQFF.

This chain connects TRBV28 to TRBJ2-7, with TRBD2 as a possible D gene (7 bases). The CDR3 sequence is 15 residues long. V lost 3 bases, J lost 4 bases, and 16 bases lay in between. CDR1 and CDR2 from the germline V gene are MDHEN and SYDVKM. The CDR3 region is CASSFRPGEGYEQYF. The CDR3 coding sequence is TGTGCCAGCAGTTTCCGCCCAGGGGAGGGATACGAGCAGTACTTC.

This chain links TRBV4-3 with TRBJ1-2; tentatively, D is TRBD1 (5 bases). The V and J ends lost 0 bases and 2 bases respectively, with 10 bases between them. The CDR3 is 15 residues long. Per germline, CDR1 LGHNA and CDR2 YSLEER. The CDR3 reads CASSQERGLNYGYTF. Here the CDR3 DNA reads TGCGCCAGCAGCCAAGAGAGGGGACTGAACTATGGCTACACCTTC.

The chain has TRBV28 and TRBJ2-7, with 11 bases that match TRBD2. The CDR3 contains 16 residues. The ends lost 4 bases at V and 0 bases at J; junction bases unmatched: 5. CDR1 MDHEN and CDR2 SYDVKM come from the germline V gene. The CDR3 coding sequence is TGTGCCAGCAGTTCCGTAGCGGGAGGGGGCTCCTACGAGCAGTACTTC. Translated: CASSSVAGGGSYEQYF.

This clone is a singleton in its sample. The genes are TRBV10-2 and TRBJ2-7; TRBD1 aligns across 7 bases. Germline V CDR1 and CDR2: WSHSY, SAAADI. V dropped 8 bases and J dropped 2; count of bases not matched to a gene: 6. The CDR3 runs 13 residues. In DNA, the CDR3 is TGCGCCAGCTCCGTGCAGGGGGCCTACGAGCAGTACTTC. It encodes CASSVQGAYEQYF.

J is TRBJ2-1 and V is TRBV19, with 10 bases identical to TRBD2. J gave up 4 bases and V 4 bases, and 10 bases lay outside the gene matches. The CDR3 is made up of 17 amino acids. Per germline, CDR1 LNHDA and CDR2 SQIVND (reference sequence). This CDR3 is CASSKGGLTSGYNEQFF. The CDR3 nucleotides are TGTGCCAGTAGTAAAGGCGGGCTGACTAGCGGGTACAATGAGCAGTTCTTC.

This chain uses TRBV3-1 (or the pseudogene TRBV3-2) with TRBJ1-2; 9 positions match TRBD1. The germline V gene has CDR1 LGHDT and CDR2 YNNKEL (reference sequence). This CDR3 is built from 15 residues. V was pared by 2 bases and J by 8 bases, with 9 bases of the junction left unmatched. CDR3 in DNA: TGTGCCAGCAGCCAATTGGGACAGGGAGAACGGGGCTACACCTTC. The encoded protein is CASSQLGQGERGYTF.

The CDR3 nucleotides read TGTGCCACCGGAATAAACAATGAGCAGTTCTTC. Protein sequence: CATGINNEQFF. This chain joins TRBV18 and TRBJ2-1; D not certain. Trimming took 10 bases from V and 5 from J, leaving 9 bases between them. Germline lookup yields CDR1 KGHSH and CDR2 LQKENI. The CDR3 runs to 11 residues.

The chain combines TRBV7-2 with TRBJ2-3; TRBD2 aligns across 8 bases. V trimming: 4 bases; J trimming: 6 bases; junction bases outside the gene matches: 3. Germline assignment: CDR1 SGHTA and CDR2 FQGNSA. This CDR3 has 13 amino acids. The CDR3 coding sequence is TGTGCCAGCAGCTCCCCGGGGGGGGATACGCAGTATTTT. This codes for CASSSPGGDTQYF.

This clone is a singleton in its sample. This chain links TRBV3-1 (or the pseudogene TRBV3-2) with TRBJ1-1; D unresolved. Trimming removed 0 bases at V and 10 bases at J, with 15 bases between. CDR1 and CDR2 from the germline V gene are LGHDT and YNNKEL (reference sequence). The CDR3 sequence is 14 residues long. CDR3 loop: CASSQDPGSPGAFF. The DNA of the CDR3 is TGTGCCAGCAGCCAAGATCCTGGCAGCCCTGGAGCTTTCTTT.

The rearrangement links TRBV4-2 to TRBJ2-3; maybe TRBD1 (5 bases). The CDR3 sequence is 15 residues long. Germline V gives CDR1 LGHNA, CDR2 YNFKEQ. Deletions cut 1 base from V and 3 bases from J, with 11 bases between. This chain's CDR3 is CASSQGAGLTDTQYF. The CDR3 coding sequence is TGTGCCAGCAGCCAAGGGGCAGGGTTGACAGATACGCAGTATTTT.

The count of this clone is one. The chain has TRBV5-6 and TRBJ1-3; 8 positions match TRBD1. The V gene end was trimmed by 3 bases and the J gene end by 6 bases; junction bases not matched to a gene: 8. The germline CDR1 and CDR2 sequences are SGHDT and YYEEEE. The CDR3 runs 15 residues. CDR3: CASSSPRQGPNTIYF. CDR3 bases: TGTGCCAGCAGCTCGCCCAGACAGGGGCCAAACACCATATATTTT.

The chain combines TRBV6-5 with TRBJ1-2, with D possibly TRBD1 on 5 matching bases. V gave up 6 bases and J gave up 4 bases, with 15 bases separating them. Germline CDR1 reads MNHEY; CDR2 reads SVGAGI. The CDR3 sequence is 14 residues long. The CDR3 region is CASSLRTGTYGYTF. The CDR3 DNA reads TGTGCCAGCAGCTTACGTACAGGAACCTATGGCTACACCTTC.

The CDR3, as DNA: TGTGCCAGCAGGGACCGGGACAGGGGTGGTTTGAGCACTGAAGCTTTCTTT. It specifies CASRDRDRGGLSTEAFF. The chain couples TRBV2 to TRBJ1-1, with 10 bases lining up with TRBD1. Germline V gene sequence: CDR1 SNHLY, CDR2 FYNNEI. The CDR3 is 17 amino acids. J gave up 4 bases and V 6 bases, and 14 bases lay outside the gene matches.

The rearrangement uses TRBV10-1 and TRBJ2-1, with 9 bases that match TRBD2. The CDR3 is 18 amino acids. V shed 2 bases, J shed 8 bases, and the junction held 16 bases outside the gene matches. The germline CDR1 and CDR2 sequences are WNHNN and SYGVQD (reference sequence). CDR3 in amino acids: CASSEGPLGGRASYEQFF. Here the CDR3 DNA reads TGCGCCAGCAGTGAGGGACCCCTTGGCGGGAGGGCCTCCTATGAGCAGTTCTTC.

This clone appeared a single time. V and J are TRBV5-1 and TRBJ2-7, with 7 positions matching TRBD1. J gave up 0 bases and V 0 bases, and 9 bases lay outside the gene matches. The CDR3 is made up of 17 amino acids. Germline values: CDR1 SGHRS, CDR2 YFSETQ. The CDR3 coding sequence is TGCGCCAGCAGCTTGGGGAACCTACAGGGGTCCTCCTACGAGCAGTACTTC. Protein sequence: CASSLGNLQGSSYEQYF.

This chain links TRBV29-1 with TRBJ2-7, with D perhaps TRBD2 (7 bases). Trimming cost V 4 bases and J 1 base, with 11 bases left between them. The germline V gene encodes CDR1 SQVTM and CDR2 ANQGSEA. The CDR3 is 13 residues long. The CDR3 DNA reads TGCAGCGTTGCTGGGGGGGCTTCCTACGAGCAGTACTTC. Its translation is CSVAGGASYEQYF.

This clone was recorded once. The rearrangement links TRBV5-4 to TRBJ1-2; TRBD1 aligns across 7 bases. V shed 4 bases and J 4 bases; nucleotides not matched to a gene: 7. Germline V gene lookup returns CDR1 SGHNT and CDR2 YYREEE (reference sequence). The CDR3 totals 14 residues. The CDR3 protein is CASSQGGGSYGYTF. The CDR3 bases are TGTGCCAGCAGCCAAGGAGGGGGCTCCTATGGCTACACCTTC.

The J gene is TRBJ2-5, the V gene TRBV5-3; TRBD2 matches 8 bases. TRBV5-3 is annotated as an ORF whose role is uncertain. The CDR3 length is 15 residues. The J segment lost 1 base and the V segment lost 2 bases, leaving 4 bases of the junction unmatched. The CDR3, as DNA: TGTGCCAGAAGCTTTGAGACTAGCGCCCAAGAGACCCAGTACTTC. This encodes CARSFETSAQETQYF.

The J gene is TRBJ2-7, the V gene TRBV19; TRBD1 matches at 8 bases. The CDR3 extends over 14 amino acids. Germline-derived CDR1 and CDR2 are LNHDA and SQIVND (reference sequence). V lost 6 bases and J lost 3; bases outside the gene matches: 7. CDR3 residues: CASRKTGAYYEQYF. The DNA for the CDR3 is TGTGCCAGTAGGAAGACAGGGGCGTACTACGAGCAGTACTTC.

The J gene is TRBJ2-5, the V gene TRBV2; D unclear. Per germline, CDR1 SNHLY and CDR2 FYNNEI. Trimming stripped 6 bases from V and 4 bases from J, with 15 bases between. The CDR3 consists of 14 residues. Here the CDR3 DNA reads TGTGCCAGCAGCGAGACACTATTGCGAGAGACCCAGTACTTC. Its protein is CASSETLLRETQYF.

To note about this clone: At one of its ends the junction is not consistent with the germline gene, which may arise from a read error. The CDR3 spells CASSYSQGRDF. CDR3 in DNA: TGTGCCAGCAGCTACTCACAGGGCAGGGACTTC. The chain combines TRBV2 with TRBJ2-7; possibly TRBD1 for D (6 bases). This CDR3 contains 11 residues. CDR1 and CDR2 from the germline V gene are SNHLY and FYNNEI.

The chain has TRBV20-1 and TRBJ2-5; no firm D call. Germline V gives CDR1 DFQATT, CDR2 SNEGSKA (reference sequence). The CDR3 consists of 13 residues. V gave up 3 bases and J gave up 4 bases, with 12 bases separating them. The CDR3 sequence: CSASFGLRETQYF. The CDR3 nucleotides read TGCAGTGCTAGTTTTGGCCTGCGAGAGACCCAGTACTTC.

The chain couples TRBV7-2 to TRBJ2-3; D perhaps matches TRBD2 (5 bases). Germline lookup yields CDR1 SGHTA and CDR2 FQGNSA. The CDR3 is 14 amino acids. V lost 3 bases, J lost 2 bases, and 9 bases lay in between. In nucleotides, the CDR3 is TGTGCCAGCAGCTTTTGGGGAGCCACAGATACGCAGTATTTT. This sequence encodes CASSFWGATDTQYF.

CDR3 sequence (DNA): TGTGCCAGCAGCTTATATGGGATCGGCTACGAGCAGTACTTC. Amino acids: CASSLYGIGYEQYF. The gene calls are TRBV13 and TRBJ2-7; D is uncertain. The CDR3 extends over 14 amino acids. V shed 2 bases and J shed 3 bases, with 11 bases lying between them. Germline lookup yields CDR1 PRHDT and CDR2 FYEKMQ (reference sequence).

The chain carries TRBV12-3 or TRBV12-4 and TRBJ2-1; the match to TRBD1 covers 8 bases. V lost 5 bases and J lost 9; bases outside the gene matches: 6. The CDR3 length is 13 residues. CDR3 protein: CASSMDRAGEQFF. The CDR3 DNA reads TGTGCCAGCAGTATGGACAGGGCGGGTGAGCAGTTCTTC.